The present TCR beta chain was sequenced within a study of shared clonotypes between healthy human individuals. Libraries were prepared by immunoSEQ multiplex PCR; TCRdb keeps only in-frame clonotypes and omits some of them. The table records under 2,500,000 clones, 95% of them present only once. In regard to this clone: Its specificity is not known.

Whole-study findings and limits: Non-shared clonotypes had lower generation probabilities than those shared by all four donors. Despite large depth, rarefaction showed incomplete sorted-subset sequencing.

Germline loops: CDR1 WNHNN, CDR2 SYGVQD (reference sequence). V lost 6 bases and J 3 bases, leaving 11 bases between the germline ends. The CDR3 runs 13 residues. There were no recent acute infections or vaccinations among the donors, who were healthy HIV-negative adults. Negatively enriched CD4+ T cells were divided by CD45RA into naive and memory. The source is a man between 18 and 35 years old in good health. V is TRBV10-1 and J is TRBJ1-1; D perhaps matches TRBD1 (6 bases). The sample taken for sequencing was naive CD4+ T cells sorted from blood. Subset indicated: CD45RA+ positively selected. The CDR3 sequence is CASSENRDTEAFF. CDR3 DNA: TGCGCCAGCAGCGAGAACAGGGACACTGAAGCTTTCTTT.